This T cell receptor (beta chain) comes out of a study of identical twins. This CDR3 has 14 residues. Trimming removed 0 bases at V and 7 bases at J, with 13 bases between. Germline V lookup: CDR1 MNHEY, CDR2 SVGAGI. TCRdb itself ran the 5' RACE reads through MiXCR, one entry per CDR3 protein. Here the sample spans about 570,000 distinct CDR3 sequences, around a tenth being singletons. These data are also associated with another study on yellow fever vaccine responses in identical twins.

Sequencing was carried out using PBMCs. The receptor comes from a young woman in good health. The chain has TRBV6-5 and TRBJ2-7; D is possibly TRBD1 (5 bases). CDR3 in DNA: TGTGCCAGCAGTTACTCACGGCAGGGTTTGGAGCAGTACTTC. It encodes CASSYSRQGLEQYF.